The source of this T cell receptor beta chain is a study of blood T cell repertoires in COVID-19. Across 20 to 25 US areas, participants ranged in age from roughly 18 to 95 years. Using immunoSEQ multiplex PCR, the repertoire was profiled, and TCRdb retains in-frame clones only, with some absent. The top ten clones hold over 3% of a sample with around 230,000 clones, just over 85% of them seen once. Germline V gene data show CDR1 as SGHTA and CDR2 as FQGNSA. The CDR3 loop spans 18 amino acids. V was pared by 1 base and J by 3 bases, with 9 bases of the junction left unmatched. Sequences were obtained from PBMCs or T cells enriched from blood (not recorded which). The receptor was isolated from a woman aged 40 to 50 with acute COVID-19. The genes are TRBV7-2 and TRBJ1-5; 10 bases align to TRBD1. The CDR3: CASSLVPRDRGINQPQHF. In nucleotides, the CDR3 is TGTGCCAGCAGCTTAGTTCCCCGGGACAGGGGTATCAATCAGCCCCAGCATTTT.